The clone carrying this TCR beta chain has more than one count but fewer than ten. What it binds is not known. The data stem from a study of T cells after yellow fever vaccination. Findings of the study overall: After the booster, approximately 95% of CD4 and more than 75% of CD8 primary-response clones were re-detected. On re-exposure, the response was weaker but peaked faster, at day 5 versus 15.

The authors made TCR cDNA by 5'RACE template switching, adding a universal primer site and UMIs. TCRdb called the 5' RACE reads again in MiXCR, with one record for every CDR3 protein. The sample holds around 550,000 distinct CDR3 sequences, over 15% seen once. CDR3 size: 14 residues. The germline V gene encodes CDR1 DFQATT and CDR2 SNEGSKA (reference sequence). Trimming shortened V by 5 bases and J by 2 bases, and 15 bases separated the two germline ends. The sequencing here drew on PBMCs, taken 15 days after the yellow fever booster vaccination. The source of this sequence is a man younger than 40 who received the YFV17D yellow fever vaccine. The gene calls are TRBV20-1 and TRBJ2-5; a weak D match, TRBD2 (6 bases). The CDR3 is CSAPGRGRQETQYF. CDR3 nucleotides: TGCAGTGCTCCCGGGCGAGGGAGGCAAGAGACCCAGTACTTC.